The next 4 T cell receptor beta chains were all read from a single sample in a study of cytomegalovirus exposure and HLA in healthy donors. The PCR made use of 60 Vbeta and 13 Jbeta primers. Repertoires were generated with immunoSEQ multiplex PCR, while TCRdb's copy carries only in-frame clones and drops some. The table lists fewer than 250,000 clones, approximately 79% of them singletons, with 1.8% in the top ten. The specimen was PBMCs. The receptors derive from a male donor in good health and CMV-seronegative.

This chain joins TRBV7-3 and TRBJ2-7; 11 bases are a match to TRBD2. Germline V gives CDR1 SGHTA, CDR2 FQGTGA. Unmatched junction bases numbered 7, after V lost 5 bases and J lost 4 bases. CDR3 size: 15 residues. This chain's CDR3 is CASSVAGGPRYEQYF. In DNA form, the CDR3 reads TGTGCCAGCAGCGTAGCGGGAGGGCCCAGATACGAGCAGTACTTC.

This clone is a singleton in its sample. This could be a read error, since a much larger clone is one nucleotide away. The chain joins TRBV2 to TRBJ2-1; D gene ambiguous. The CDR3 runs 13 residues. The V gene's germline CDR1 is SNHLY and CDR2 FYNNEI. Trimming took 3 bases from V and 2 from J, leaving 5 bases between them. CDR3 residues: CASSDGPYNEQFF. CDR3 in DNA: TGTGCCAGCAGTGATGGCCCCTACAATGAGCAGTTCTTC.

The CDR3 loop is CASIGRGGVTDTQYF. The CDR3 DNA reads as TGTGCCAGCATCGGGAGAGGGGGGGTAACAGATACGCAGTATTTT. V gene TRBV6-1 combines with J gene TRBJ2-3; possibly TRBD2 for D (7 bases). The length of the CDR3 is 15 residues. Germline CDR1 is MNHNS and CDR2 is SASEGT. Trimming cost V 7 bases and J 3 bases, with 17 bases left between them.

This chain joins TRBV7-3 and TRBJ2-1; 8 nucleotides agree with TRBD2. V was pared by 2 bases and J by 5 bases, with 11 bases of the junction left unmatched. The germline V gene encodes CDR1 SGHTA and CDR2 FQGTGA. CDR3 length equals 17 residues. Here the CDR3 reads CASSLVPGLGGDNEQFF. Written as DNA, the CDR3 is TGTGCCAGCAGCTTAGTACCGGGACTAGGAGGTGACAATGAGCAGTTCTTC.